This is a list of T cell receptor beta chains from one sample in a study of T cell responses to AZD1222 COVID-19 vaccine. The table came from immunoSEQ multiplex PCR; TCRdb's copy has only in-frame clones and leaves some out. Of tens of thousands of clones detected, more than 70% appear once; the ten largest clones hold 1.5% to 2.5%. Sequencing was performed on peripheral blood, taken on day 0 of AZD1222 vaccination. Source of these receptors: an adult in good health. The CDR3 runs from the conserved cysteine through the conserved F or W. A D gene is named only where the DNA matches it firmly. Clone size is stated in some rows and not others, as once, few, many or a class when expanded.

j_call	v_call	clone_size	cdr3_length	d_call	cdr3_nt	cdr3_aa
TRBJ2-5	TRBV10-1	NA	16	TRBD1	TGCGCCAGCAGCCCCACCGGAACAGGGGGCCGGGAGACCCAGTACTTC	CASSPTGTGGRETQYF
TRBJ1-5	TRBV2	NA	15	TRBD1	TGTGCCAGCAGCAGCCGGGACAGGGACCGTCAGCCCCAGCATTTT	CASSSRDRDRQPQHF
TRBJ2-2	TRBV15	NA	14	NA	TGTGCCACCAGCAGAGAGGTGCGAACCGGGGAGCTGTTTTTT	CATSREVRTGELFF
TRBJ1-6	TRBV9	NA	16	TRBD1	TGTGCCAGCAGCCCCCGGGACAGGGCATGGAATTCACCCCTCCACTTT	CASSPRDRAWNSPLHF
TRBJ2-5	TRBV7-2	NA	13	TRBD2	TGTGCCACGGGGGGGGCCCGGATAGAGACCCAGTACTTC	CATGGARIETQYF
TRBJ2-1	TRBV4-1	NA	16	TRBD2	TGCGCCAGCAGCCCAGAGACTAGCGGGAGTTACAATGAGCAGTTCTTC	CASSPETSGSYNEQFF
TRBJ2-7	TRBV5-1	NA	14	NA	TGCGCCAGCAGCTTGAACTGGGGTGTAGACGAGCAGTACTTC	CASSLNWGVDEQYF
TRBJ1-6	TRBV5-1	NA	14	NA	TGCGCCAGCAGCTTGGCGGCGGACAGTTCACCCCTCCACTTT	CASSLAADSSPLHF
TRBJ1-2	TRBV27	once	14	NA	TGTGCCAGCAGTTTAAGGGGACCGAACTATGGCTACACCTTC	CASSLRGPNYGYTF
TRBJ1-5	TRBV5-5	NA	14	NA	TGTGCCAGCAGCTTTTTGGAGACCAATCAGCCCCAGCATTTT	CASSFLETNQPQHF
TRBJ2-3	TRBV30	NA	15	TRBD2	TGTGCCTGGACACGAACGGGACTAGGACGGGATACGCAGTATTTT	CAWTRTGLGRDTQYF
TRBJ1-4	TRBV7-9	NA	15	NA	TGTGCCAGCAGCTTAGAGGCCCATGCAAATGAAAAACTGTTTTTT	CASSLEAHANEKLFF
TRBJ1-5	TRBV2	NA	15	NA	TGTGCCAGCAGTGAACTGGTAGGGGGGAATCAGCCCCAGCATTTT	CASSELVGGNQPQHF
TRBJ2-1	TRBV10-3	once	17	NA	TGTGCCATCAGGGCCAGTTCCGGGACAAGGCTCAACAATGAGCAGTTCTTC	CAIRASSGTRLNNEQFF
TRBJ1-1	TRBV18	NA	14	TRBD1	TGTGCCAGCTCGTCGGACAGGGCGAACACTGAAGCTTTCTTT	CASSSDRANTEAFF
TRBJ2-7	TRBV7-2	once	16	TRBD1	TGTGCCAGCAGCTTAGGCCAGGGACAGGGGGCACTACAGCAGTACTTC	CASSLGQGQGALQQYF
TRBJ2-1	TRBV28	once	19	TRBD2	TGTGCCAGCAGCCAGATTGGACTAGCGACCAACGGGCGGCCCAATGAGCAGTTCTTC	CASSQIGLATNGRPNEQFF
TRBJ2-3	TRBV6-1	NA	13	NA	TGTGCCAGCAGTGACATAAACACAGATACGCAGTATTTT	CASSDINTDTQYF
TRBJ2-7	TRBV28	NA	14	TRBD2	TGTGCCAGCAGTTTAGGAGGGAGGGCCAGCGAGCAGTACTTC	CASSLGGRASEQYF
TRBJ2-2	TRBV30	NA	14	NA	TGTGCCTGGAGTGTACGCGAAAACACCGGGGAGCTGTTTTTT	CAWSVRENTGELFF
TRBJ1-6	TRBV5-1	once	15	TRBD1	TGCGCCAGCAGCTACTCCGGGACAGAGGATTCACCCCTCCACTTT	CASSYSGTEDSPLHF
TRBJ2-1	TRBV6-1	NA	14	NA	TGTGCCAGCAGTGAATGGATAGCGGACAATGAGCAGTTCTTC	CASSEWIADNEQFF
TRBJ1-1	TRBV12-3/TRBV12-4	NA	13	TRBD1	TGTGCCAGCAGAAGACAGGGGAACACTGAAGCTTTCTTT	CASRRQGNTEAFF
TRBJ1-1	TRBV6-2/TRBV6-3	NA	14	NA	TGTGCCAGCAGTTACATTGTGGGGGGCACTGAAGCTTTCTTT	CASSYIVGGTEAFF
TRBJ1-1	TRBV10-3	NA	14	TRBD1	TGTGCCATCAGTGATCAAGTGGGACAGGGTGAAGCTTTCTTT	CAISDQVGQGEAFF
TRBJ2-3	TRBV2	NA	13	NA	TGTGCCTCATTAGCGGATTTGGGAGATACGCAGTATTTT	CASLADLGDTQYF
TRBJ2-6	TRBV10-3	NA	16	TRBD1	TGTGCCACCCGACAGGGGGCTTCAGCTGGGGCCAACGTCCTGACTTTC	CATRQGASAGANVLTF
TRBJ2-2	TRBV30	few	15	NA	TGTGCCTGGAGATGGGGCCAACTCTCCACCGGGGAGCTGTTTTTT	CAWRWGQLSTGELFF
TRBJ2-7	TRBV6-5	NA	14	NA	TGTGCCAGCACCCCCAGGATTTCCTCCTACGAGCAGTACTTC	CASTPRISSYEQYF
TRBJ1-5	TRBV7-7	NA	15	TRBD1	TGTGCTAGCAGCTTGGCCGGGACAGGGATTCAGCCCCAGCATTTT	CASSLAGTGIQPQHF
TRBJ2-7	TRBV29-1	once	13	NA	TGCAGCGTTGAATGGAAGGGGAGGTACGAGCAGTACTTC	CSVEWKGRYEQYF
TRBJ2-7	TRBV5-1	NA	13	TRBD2	TGCGCCAGCAGGACTAGCGGGAGTTACGAGCAGTACTTC	CASRTSGSYEQYF
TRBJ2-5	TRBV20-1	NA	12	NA	TGCAGTGCTAGTGACCTCCAAGAGACCCAGTACTTC	CSASDLQETQYF
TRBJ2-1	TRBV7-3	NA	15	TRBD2	TGTGCCAGCGGAAATAGCGGGAGCCGGGGCGGTGAGCAGTTCTTC	CASGNSGSRGGEQFF
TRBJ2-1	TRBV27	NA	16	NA	TGTGCCAGCAGTTCGCCTCCAACGGGAGCACGAAATGAGCAGTTCTTC	CASSSPPTGARNEQFF
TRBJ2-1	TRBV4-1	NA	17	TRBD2	TGCGCCAGCAGCCAAGATATACGGGAGGCAATTTACAATGAGCAGTTCTTC	CASSQDIREAIYNEQFF
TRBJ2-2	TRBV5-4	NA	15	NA	TGTGCCAGCAGCTTGGTTGGGGTAAACACCGGGGAGCTGTTTTTT	CASSLVGVNTGELFF
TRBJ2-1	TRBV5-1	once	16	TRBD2	TGCGCCAGCAGCTTGGGGTCTAGCGGGAGCATGGTTGAGCAGTTCTTC	CASSLGSSGSMVEQFF
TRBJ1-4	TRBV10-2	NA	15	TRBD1	TGCGCCAGCAGCGCGGACAGGGTACGTGGTGAAAAACTGTTTTTT	CASSADRVRGEKLFF
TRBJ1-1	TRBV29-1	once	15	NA	TGCAGCGTCGCCCTAACGGCCGTCTTGAACACTGAAGCTTTCTTT	CSVALTAVLNTEAFF
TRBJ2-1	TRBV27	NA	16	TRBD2	TGTGCCAGCAGTTCGACTAGCGGGATCCCGTACAATGAGCAGTTCTTC	CASSSTSGIPYNEQFF
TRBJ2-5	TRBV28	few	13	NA	TGTGCCAGTAACACAGGGCACCAAGAGACCCAGTACTTC	CASNTGHQETQYF
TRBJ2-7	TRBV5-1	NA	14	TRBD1	TGCGCCAGCAGCCCTGGGACAGGCGCCTACGAGCAGTACTTC	CASSPGTGAYEQYF
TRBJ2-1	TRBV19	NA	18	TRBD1	TGTGCCAGTAGTATAATTATCGGGAGACAGGGGTCCTACAATGAGCAGTTCTTC	CASSIIIGRQGSYNEQFF
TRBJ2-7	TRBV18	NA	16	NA	TGTGCCAGCTCACCCCTCGGGACAAGCTCCTCCTACGAGCAGTACTTC	CASSPLGTSSSYEQYF
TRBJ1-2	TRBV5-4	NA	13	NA	TGTGCCAGCAGCAAACCTGGTGGGGGTGGCTACACCTTC	CASSKPGGGGYTF
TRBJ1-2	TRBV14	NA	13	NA	TGTGCCAGCAGCCCCGACGTGGACTATGGCTACACCTTC	CASSPDVDYGYTF
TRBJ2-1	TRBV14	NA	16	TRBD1	TGTGCCAGCAGCCAGTTTGGGACAGGGGCATCCAATGAGCAGTTCTTC	CASSQFGTGASNEQFF
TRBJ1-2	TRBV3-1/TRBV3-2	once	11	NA	TGTGCCAGCAGCCAAGTGGGCGGCTACACCTTC	CASSQVGGYTF
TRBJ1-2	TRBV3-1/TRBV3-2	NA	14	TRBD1	TGTGCCAGCAGCCAAGAAAGGGGGCTCTATGGCTACACCTTC	CASSQERGLYGYTF